These 3 T cell receptor beta chains were sequenced from one sample in a study of Tregs in tolerant kidney transplant recipients. The nonmyeloablative bone marrow transplants came from related graft donors, with transient mixed chimerism. Sequenced by immunoSEQ multiplex PCR; TCRdb stores in-frame clones only, minus some. The repertoire consists of tens of thousands of clones, with roughly 90% occurring once and the leading ten covering 1.5% to 2%. The sequencing used CD4+ T cells from blood (PBMCs), collected 24 months after the transplant. These receptors originate from a human patient who received a combined kidney and bone marrow transplant. Some T cells may be graft donor cells.

The chain is built from TRBV4-3 and TRBJ2-7; D remains unclear. The CDR3 contains 13 residues. Germline CDR1 LGHNA, CDR2 YSLEER. V was trimmed by 1 base and J by 5 bases, leaving 9 bases between them. CDR3 sequence: CASSQGVAHEQYF. In DNA form, the CDR3 reads TGCGCCAGCAGCCAAGGGGTAGCCCACGAGCAGTACTTC.

The chain is built from TRBV5-4 and TRBJ2-7; 13 bases match TRBD2. This CDR3 has 15 residues. V lost 4 bases and J lost 4; bases outside the gene matches: 5. CDR1 is SGHNT and CDR2 is YYREEE in the germline V gene (reference sequence). CDR3 DNA sequence: TGTGCCAGCAGCGACGGGACTAGCGGGATTTACGAGCAGTACTTC. Protein sequence: CASSDGTSGIYEQYF.

The chain has TRBV7-8 and TRBJ1-1, with 12 bases lining up with TRBD1. This CDR3 region has 16 residues. The V gene end was trimmed by 2 bases and the J gene end by 4 bases; junction bases not matched to a gene: 5. CDR1 is SGHVS and CDR2 is FQNEAQ in the germline V gene. CDR3 in amino acids: CASSLPGTGGLTEAFF. The CDR3 nucleotides are TGTGCCAGCAGCTTACCCGGGACAGGGGGCCTCACTGAAGCTTTCTTT.